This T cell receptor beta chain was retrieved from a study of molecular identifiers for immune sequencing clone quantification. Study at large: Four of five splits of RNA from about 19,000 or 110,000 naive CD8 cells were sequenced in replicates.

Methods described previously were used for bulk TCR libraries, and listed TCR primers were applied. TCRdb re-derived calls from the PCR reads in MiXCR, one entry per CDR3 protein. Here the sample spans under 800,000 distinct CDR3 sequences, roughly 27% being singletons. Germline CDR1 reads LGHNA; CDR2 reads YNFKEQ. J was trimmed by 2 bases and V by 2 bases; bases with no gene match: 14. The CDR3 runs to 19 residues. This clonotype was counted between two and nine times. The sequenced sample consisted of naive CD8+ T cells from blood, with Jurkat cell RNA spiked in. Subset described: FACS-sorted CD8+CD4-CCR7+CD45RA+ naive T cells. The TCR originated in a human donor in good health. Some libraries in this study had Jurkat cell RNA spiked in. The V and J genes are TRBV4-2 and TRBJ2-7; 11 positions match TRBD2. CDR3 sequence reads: CASSQIGRGSGGVPYEQYF. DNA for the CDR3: TGTGCCAGCAGCCAAATTGGCCGGGGTAGCGGGGGGGTTCCCTACGAGCAGTACTTC.